A selection of T cell receptor beta chains follows, all from one sample in a study of vaccination effects on CD4 cells after COVID-19. The method was immunoSEQ multiplex PCR; TCRdb's version includes in-frame clones alone and lacks a portion of them. Of approximately 37,000 clones listed, 73% are singletons. No antigen has been assigned to these receptors. Here the sequenced sample was CD4+ T cells from PBMCs cultured with a peptide pool, taken before COVID-19 vaccination. The receptors shown here come from a human donor who had a prior SARS-CoV-2 infection. Each CDR3 is given with its conserved first and last residue. A D gene is named only where the DNA matches it firmly. Only some rows state a clone size, as once, few, many or a class for expanded clones.

clone_size | d_call | j_call | v_call | cdr3_aa | cdr3_nt
once | . | TRBJ1-5 | TRBV6-2/TRBV6-3 | CASSAQGWYQPQHF | TGTGCCAGCAGTGCACAGGGTTGGTATCAGCCCCAGCATTTT
. | . | TRBJ1-6 | TRBV3-1/TRBV3-2 | CASSQRGGSSSPLHF | TGTGCCAGCAGCCAAAGAGGGGGTTCTAGTTCACCCCTCCACTTT
. | . | TRBJ1-4 | TRBV7-2 | CALLWRGRLNEKLFF | TGTGCCCTCCTCTGGCGGGGGCGGCTAAATGAAAAACTGTTTTTT
. | . | TRBJ1-1 | TRBV27 | CASSWGANRDTEAFF | TGTGCCAGCAGTTGGGGGGCCAACAGGGACACTGAAGCTTTCTTT
. | TRBD2 | TRBJ2-5 | TRBV27 | CATSQRGTETQYF | TGTGCTACGAGTCAGCGGGGCACAGAGACCCAGTACTTC
. | . | TRBJ1-5 | TRBV6-1 | CASSEQGSDQPQHF | TGTGCCAGCAGTGAGCAGGGTAGCGATCAGCCCCAGCATTTT
. | . | TRBJ1-6 | TRBV11-1 | CASSLGDNSPLHF | TGTGCCAGCAGCTTAGGCGATAATTCACCCCTCCACTTT
. | . | TRBJ1-5 | TRBV20-1 | CSASDPATQPQHF | TGCAGTGCTAGTGATCCGGCGACCCAGCCCCAGCATTTT
few | TRBD1 | TRBJ1-2 | TRBV7-2 | CASSPGQGYGYTF | TGTGCCAGCAGCCCTGGACAGGGGTATGGCTACACCTTC
. | TRBD1 | TRBJ2-7 | TRBV11-3 | CASSSLTGKTYEQYF | TGTGCCAGCAGCTCCCTGACAGGGAAGACCTACGAGCAGTACTTC
. | . | TRBJ2-4 | TRBV30 | CAWSIQNIQYF | TGTGCCTGGAGTATCCAAAACATTCAGTACTTC
. | TRBD2 | TRBJ2-1 | TRBV10-3 | CAIMTTSGAYNEQFF | TGTGCCATCATGACGACTAGCGGGGCCTACAATGAGCAGTTCTTC
. | TRBD2 | TRBJ2-3 | TRBV5-1 | CASNDVERGLTDTQYF | TGCGCCAGCAACGACGTTGAGCGGGGCCTCACAGATACGCAGTATTTT
few | . | TRBJ1-3 | TRBV2 | CASSGDSGNTIYF | TGTGCCAGCTCCGGAGACTCTGGAAACACCATATATTTT
. | TRBD1 | TRBJ2-7 | TRBV2 | CASRKQGAGEQYF | TGTGCCAGCAGAAAGCAGGGGGCGGGCGAGCAGTACTTC
. | . | TRBJ1-2 | TRBV16 | CASSQFRDGARGYTF | TGTGCCAGCAGCCAATTCAGGGACGGTGCGCGCGGCTACACCTTC
few | . | TRBJ2-7 | TRBV11-2 | CASSLAVRGYEQYF | TGTGCCAGCAGCTTAGCCGTCAGAGGGTACGAGCAGTACTTC
. | . | TRBJ2-7 | TRBV20-1 | CSARGTYEQYF | TGCAGTGCTAGGGGAACCTACGAGCAGTACTTC
. | . | TRBJ1-2 | TRBV5-6 | CASSSMFGGYSGSYGYTF | TGTGCCAGCAGCTCCATGTTTGGGGGCTACTCAGGGTCTTATGGCTACACCTTC
. | . | TRBJ2-7 | TRBV12-3/TRBV12-4 | CASSQDYNYEQYF | TGTGCCAGCAGCCAGGACTACAACTACGAGCAGTACTTC
. | . | TRBJ2-7 | TRBV29-1 | CSVRTEGYEQYF | TGCAGCGTTAGGACAGAAGGTTACGAGCAGTACTTC
once | . | TRBJ2-3 | TRBV5-6 | CASLAGRRTDTQYF | TGTGCCAGCTTGGCGGGGCGACGCACAGATACGCAGTATTTT
. | TRBD1 | TRBJ2-7 | TRBV27 | CASSTRDRGSYEQYF | TGTGCCAGCAGTACCCGGGACAGGGGCTCCTACGAGCAGTACTTC
. | . | TRBJ1-4 | TRBV3-1/TRBV3-2 | CASSQDRYTGKLFF | TGTGCCAGCAGCCAAGACCGGTACACGGGCAAACTGTTTTTT
. | TRBD1 | TRBJ2-1 | TRBV6-5 | CASREGQGGLNEQFF | TGTGCCAGCAGGGAGGGACAGGGGGGTCTCAATGAGCAGTTCTTC
. | . | TRBJ2-7 | TRBV6-6 | CASSYGGSGREQYF | TGTGCCAGCAGTTACGGGGGATCGGGCCGCGAGCAGTACTTC
few | . | TRBJ2-7 | TRBV28 | CASTRNPKFYEQYF | TGTGCCAGCACGAGGAACCCAAAATTCTACGAGCAGTACTTC
. | TRBD1 | TRBJ2-5 | TRBV5-1 | CASSHGQGQETQYF | TGCGCCAGCAGCCATGGACAGGGCCAAGAGACCCAGTACTTC
. | . | TRBJ2-3 | TRBV3-1/TRBV3-2 | CASSALAVDTQYF | TGTGCCAGCAGCGCCCTAGCCGTAGATACGCAGTATTTT
. | . | TRBJ1-1 | TRBV5-1 | CASSFQGAGTEAFF | TGCGCCAGCAGCTTCCAAGGGGCTGGTACTGAAGCTTTCTTT
. | . | TRBJ1-1 | TRBV11-3 | CASSLYKGGRANTEAFF | TGTGCCAGCAGCTTATACAAGGGAGGTCGGGCGAACACTGAAGCTTTCTTT
. | TRBD1 | TRBJ1-1 | TRBV19 | CASSIRQGGPGAFF | TGTGCCAGTAGTATCAGACAGGGGGGCCCGGGAGCTTTCTTT
. | TRBD1 | TRBJ1-1 | TRBV3-1/TRBV3-2 | CASSNRGGTEAFF | TGTGCCAGCAGCAACAGGGGCGGAACTGAAGCTTTCTTT
. | TRBD1 | TRBJ2-7 | TRBV3-1/TRBV3-2 | CASSYGTGGTYEQYF | TGTGCCAGCAGCTACGGGACAGGGGGCACCTACGAGCAGTACTTC
. | TRBD1 | TRBJ2-7 | TRBV2 | CASSVQGENYEQYF | TGTGCCAGCAGTGTGCAGGGGGAGAACTACGAGCAGTACTTC
. | . | TRBJ1-2 | TRBV12-1 | CASSPRVGAITNYGYTF | TGTGCCAGCAGCCCCCGAGTGGGGGCCATTACTAACTATGGCTACACCTTC